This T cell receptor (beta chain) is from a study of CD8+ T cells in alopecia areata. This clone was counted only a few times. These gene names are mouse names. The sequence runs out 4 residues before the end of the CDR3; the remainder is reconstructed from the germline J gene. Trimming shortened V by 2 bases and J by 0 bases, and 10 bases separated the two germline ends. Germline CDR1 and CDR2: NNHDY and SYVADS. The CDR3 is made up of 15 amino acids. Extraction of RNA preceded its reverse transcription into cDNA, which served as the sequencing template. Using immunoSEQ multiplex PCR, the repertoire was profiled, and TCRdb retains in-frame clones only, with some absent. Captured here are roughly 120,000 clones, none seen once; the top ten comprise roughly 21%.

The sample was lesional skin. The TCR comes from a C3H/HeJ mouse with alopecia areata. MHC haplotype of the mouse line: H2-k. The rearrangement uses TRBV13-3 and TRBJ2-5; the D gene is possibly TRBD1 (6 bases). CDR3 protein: CASSESDRNQDTQYF. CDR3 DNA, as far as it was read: TGTGCCAGCAGTGAGTCTGACAGGAACCAAGAC.